This T cell receptor beta chain is drawn from a study of blood T cell repertoires in COVID-19. Study context: From the United States, Italy and Spain came samples of acute and convalescent COVID-19. PBMCs, B-cell-depleted T cells, or T cells were the source of the cDNA or gDNA that made up the material.

This clone was observed once. Per the authors' pipeline: Reference gene primer amplification gave nucleated cell count estimates. Sequencing used immunoSEQ multiplex PCR; TCRdb keeps in-frame clones, though not all of them. V, J and clone size are taken as reported in that table, and D and trimming were inferred from the DNA itself. This sample has some 180,000 clones, with roughly 85% found just once. The CDR3 is 15 residues long. Germline V gene sequence: CDR1 SNHLY, CDR2 FYNNEI. Trimming stripped 7 bases from V and 1 base from J, with 16 bases between. The chain joins TRBV2 to TRBJ1-1, with a tentative D call TRBD1 (5 bases). The material sequenced was peripheral blood. This TCR was sampled from a woman in her sixties or seventies with acute or convalescent COVID-19. The CDR3 reads CASTFPDRPNTEAFF. The CDR3 region has the DNA TGTGCCAGCACCTTCCCCGACAGACCGAACACTGAAGCTTTCTTT.